Listed here is a single T cell receptor beta chain. Its specific antigen is unknown. No base quality information exists; no much larger clone differs at one position. This sample was taken from a study of T cell responses to AZD1222 COVID-19 vaccine (dated by TCRdb to the early 2020s). Looking at the study overall: AZD1222 recipients whose second dose came at about 4 weeks and those whose second dose came at about 12 weeks were combined into one group, since spike-specific TCR depth and breadth did not differ between the two schedules. A total of 230 to 250 trial participants underwent TCR sequencing, of whom under 220 had received two doses of AZD1222 and some 25 had received two doses of the MenACWY control vaccine. Trial participants were enrolled by age into subgroups of 18-55, 56-69 and 70-plus years, and about 150, 27 and 61 TCR-sequenced participants, respectively, were included in these subgroups.

This specimen's time point label, interpreted: baseline before first vaccination. Samples from vaccinated people were obtained from the UK trials COV001 and COV002, which included a single-blind randomized controlled phase 2/3 trial of AZD1222 (ChAdOx1 nCoV-19) in healthy adults. For TCRbeta chain sequencing, PBMC samples were collected from trial participants at day 0 and at day 28 after the second dose. V loses 8 bases at its end and J loses 2 bases; junction bases beyond the gene matches: 9. CDR1 and CDR2, looked up from the germline V gene (reference sequence), are GTSNPN and SVGIG. The CDR3 runs 13 residues from the cysteine to the phenylalanine. This entry keeps only the CDR3 DNA: 39 bases, framed from base 1. The CDR3 regions of human TCRbeta chains were analyzed by immunosequencing. In the source study's methods: TCRs in the repertoires were compared against a reference library of SARS-CoV-2-specific TCRs that had been generated with the MIRA antigen-specificity platform. Breadth was defined as the fraction of unique TCRs that were SARS-CoV-2-associated. Depth was defined as the fraction of total T cells that were SARS-CoV-2-associated. Using the MIRA data, every spike-specific TCR was mapped to the spike region that the TCR reacted to and assigned to either a CD4 or a CD8 class. Log10-transformed breadth and depth values were compared by one-way ANOVA with Sidak's multiple comparisons tests. TCRdb limited this immuneACCESS table to in-frame rearrangements with V and J called. A share of clones is missing; checked studies link under half to unresolved V genes, and the rest is unexplained. That table furnishes V, J and clone size, whereas the DNA furnished D and trimming. This sample is represented by around 190,000 clones; 80% to 90% of them were singletons. Approximately 0.5% of the sample is held by the ten biggest clonotypes.

The paper as a whole reports these results and caveats: Conclusions about previously exposed vaccinees are limited because only 5 or 6 AZD1222 recipients were SARS-CoV-2 seropositive at baseline. In the small 56-69-year group, the increase in depth fell short of significance, most likely because of low power. Epitopes outside the regions mutated in the B.1.351 and B.1.1.7 variants were reportedly recognized by nearly half of the unique spike-specific TCRs. CD4 TCRs associated with the vaccine covered the entire spike protein, and the dominant responses were in regions 160-218 and 743-854. Participants were mostly white British and included more females than males, and it was suggested by the authors that clonal diversity may have been underestimated. Because no day 14 peak-response samples were available, repertoires were characterized only after the peak T cell response. Spike-specific TCR breadth and depth rose significantly after two AZD1222 doses compared with day 0 and with MenACWY recipients.

The chain links TRBV30 with TRBJ2-7; TRBD1 lines up with 7 middle nucleotides. This TCR derives from an adult in good health. Here the sequenced sample was peripheral blood, taken on day 0 of AZD1222 vaccination. The base sequence is TGTGCCACTTCCGGGACAGCTACCTACGAGCAGTACTTC. Its amino acids are CATSGTATYEQYF.